This TCR beta chain was captured in a study of T cell responses to AZD1222 COVID-19 vaccine. Regarding the study as a whole: Repertoire sampling happened only post peak T cell response.

Method: immunoSEQ multiplex PCR; TCRdb's copy keeps in-frame clones and lacks some. Among approximately 200,000 clones listed, roughly 92% were seen once. The V gene's germline CDR1 is MNHEY and CDR2 SVGAGI. J gave up 4 bases and V 5 bases, and 5 bases lay outside the gene matches. The CDR3 has 14 amino acids. As regards this clone: Its antigen is unknown.

The sequences come from peripheral blood, collected 28 days after the second AZD1222 dose. The chain has TRBV6-5 and TRBJ1-5; TRBD1 matches at 7 bases. The clonotype was recovered from an adult who received the AZD1222 COVID-19 vaccine. This CDR3 is CASSHRGGNQPQHF. The DNA for the CDR3 is TGTGCCAGCAGTCACAGGGGAGGGAATCAGCCCCAGCATTTT.